The T cell receptor (beta chain) described here comes from a study of T-cell reconstitution after alpha-beta-depleted transplantation in children. Whole-study results and caveats: Day-60 TCRbeta diversity that was high in some patients was derived from surviving recipient T cells and thymic progenitors. After one year, T-cell counts and TCRbeta diversity mostly came from new T cells. Reportedly, only several hundred clones from non-depleted graft cells drove alpha-beta T-cell counts at about two months.

Germline lookup yields CDR1 SGHVS and CDR2 FNYEAQ. This CDR3 region has 15 residues. The V and J ends lost 3 bases and 3 bases respectively, with 15 bases between them. Unique molecular identifiers were used in preparing the TCRbeta library. TCRdb reanalysed the PCR reads using MiXCR and keeps one entry per CDR3 protein. This table holds some 300,000 distinct CDR3 sequences, 10% found once. A word on this clonotype: The antigen is not known.

The receptor was isolated from a boy in the first two years of life with acute myeloid leukemia, due to receive a stem cell transplant. The chain couples TRBV7-6 to TRBJ2-7, with a weak D call TRBD2 (6 bases). The sequenced sample was PBMCs, obtained before TCRalphabeta/CD19-depleted stem cell transplant. CDR3: CASSLVAGIDYEQYF. The CDR3 coding sequence is TGTGCCAGCAGCTTGGTTGCGGGGATCGACTACGAGCAGTACTTC.